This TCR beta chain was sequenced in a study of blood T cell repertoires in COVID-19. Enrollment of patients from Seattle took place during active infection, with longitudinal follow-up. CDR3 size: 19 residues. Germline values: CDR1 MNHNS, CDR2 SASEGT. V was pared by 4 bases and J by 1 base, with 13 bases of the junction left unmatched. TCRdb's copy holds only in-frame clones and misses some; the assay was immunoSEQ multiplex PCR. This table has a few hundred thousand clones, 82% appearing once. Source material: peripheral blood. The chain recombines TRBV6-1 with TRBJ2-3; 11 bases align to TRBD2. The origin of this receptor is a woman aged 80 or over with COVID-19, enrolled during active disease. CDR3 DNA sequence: TGTGCCAGCAGTGGGGGGAGGACAACGACTAGCGGGGGCACAGATACGCAGTATTTT. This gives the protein CASSGGRTTTSGGTDTQYF.